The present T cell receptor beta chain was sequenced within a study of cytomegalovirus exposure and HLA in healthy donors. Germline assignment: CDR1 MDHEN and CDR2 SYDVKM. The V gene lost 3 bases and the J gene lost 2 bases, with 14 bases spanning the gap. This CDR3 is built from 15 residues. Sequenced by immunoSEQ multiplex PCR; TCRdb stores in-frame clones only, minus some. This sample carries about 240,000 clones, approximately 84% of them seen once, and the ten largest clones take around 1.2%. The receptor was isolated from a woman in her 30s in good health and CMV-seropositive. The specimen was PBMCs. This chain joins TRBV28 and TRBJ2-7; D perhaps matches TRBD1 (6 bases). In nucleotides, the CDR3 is TGTGCCAGCAGTTTCCCAGGGGCACTTACCTACGAGCAGTACTTC. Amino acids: CASSFPGALTYEQYF.